These 16 T cell receptor beta chains came from one sample sequenced in a study of CD8 T cells in ankylosing spondylitis. From the 5' RACE reads, TCRdb called clonotypes with MiXCR, one entry per CDR3 protein. This sample has around 150,000 distinct CDR3 sequences, with around 6.6% found just once. Sequencing input: blood, either unsorted or a sorted T cell fraction (not recorded which). The receptor set was obtained from a female donor with ankylosing spondylitis or in good health (not recorded which).

At least ten counts were recorded for this clonotype. The chain joins TRBV24-1 to TRBJ2-3; 8 positions match TRBD1. V was pared by 7 bases and J by 0 bases, with 5 bases of the junction left unmatched. Germline V CDR1 and CDR2: KGHDR, SFDVKD. The CDR3 contains 15 residues. CDR3 region: CATSLTGDSTDTQYF. The CDR3, as DNA: TGTGCCACCAGCTTGACAGGGGACAGCACAGATACGCAGTATTTT.

Regarding this clonotype: This clone may be a read error of a much larger clone one base away. The chain is built from TRBV7-2 and TRBJ1-1, with D possibly being TRBD1 (5 bases). This CDR3 region has 11 residues. V shed 10 bases and J shed 7 bases, with 13 bases lying between them. Germline assignment: CDR1 SGHTA and CDR2 FQGNSA. This CDR3 is CAIRDGVEAFF. In DNA, the CDR3 is TGTGCCATAAGGGACGGCGTTGAAGCTTTCTTT.

This clonotype was observed a few times. The chain is built from TRBV29-1 and TRBJ2-5; weak D call: TRBD2 (5 bases). The V end lost 1 base, the J end lost 0 bases, and 12 bases lay between the germline ends. The CDR3 has 15 amino acids. CDR1 and CDR2 from the germline V gene are SQVTM and ANQGSEA. CDR3 bases: TGCAGCGTTGAAGGGGCGAGGGCGTACCAAGAGACCCAGTACTTC. This codes for CSVEGARAYQETQYF.

This clonotype was detected ten times or more. The rearrangement uses TRBV3-1 and TRBJ2-5, with D possibly being TRBD2 (7 bases). CDR1 is LGHDT, CDR2 YNNKEL, per germline (reference sequence). The CDR3 contains 14 residues. Deletions cut 3 bases from V and 1 base from J, with 9 bases between. The CDR3 spells CASSHRGAQETQYF. In DNA, the CDR3 is TGTGCCAGCAGCCATCGGGGGGCCCAAGAGACCCAGTACTTC.

This clonotype showed up many times. The chain links TRBV9 to TRBJ1-5, with TRBD1 as a possible D gene (6 bases). The CDR3 is 15 residues long. Germline V lookup: CDR1 SGDLS, CDR2 YYNGEE. The ends were cut back, 4 bases at V and 1 base at J, with 12 bases in the middle. The DNA of the CDR3 is TGTGCCAGCAGCCGGGACATCGGAAGCAATCAGCCCCAGCATTTT. Translation gives CASSRDIGSNQPQHF.

This clonotype was seen at least ten times. The rearrangement links TRBV18 to TRBJ2-2; TRBD2 is a possible D gene (6 bases). Germline CDR1 and CDR2: KGHSH and LQKENI. Deletions cut 5 bases from V and 8 bases from J, with 18 bases between. The CDR3 covers 15 residues. The CDR3 bases are TGTGCCAGCTCATCAACGGGACTTCTACTAGGGGAGCTGTTTTTT. As protein: CASSSTGLLLGELFF.

Note on this clonotype: A much larger clone lies a single base off, so this may be a read error. The V gene is TRBV5-1, the J gene TRBJ1-1; D is undetermined. Trimming shortened V by 2 bases and J by 4 bases, and 12 bases separated the two germline ends. Germline V gene lookup returns CDR1 SGHRS and CDR2 YFSETQ. The CDR3 sequence is 14 residues long. For the CDR3, the DNA is TGCGCCAGCAGCTTTATCGTGTGGCGCACTGAAGCTTTCTTT. Translating gives CASSFIVWRTEAFF.

This chain connects TRBV9 to TRBJ2-1, with D perhaps matching TRBD1 or TRBD2 (6 bases each). The germline V gene has CDR1 SGDLS and CDR2 YYNGEE. V dropped 4 bases and J dropped 10 bases, with 21 bases sitting between them. The CDR3 is 15 residues long. CDR3 sequence (DNA): TGTGCCAGCAGCACCGGTGTTGGGGGGCGAGAGGAGCAGTTCTTC. Translating gives CASSTGVGGREEQFF.

This clonotype was counted a few times. V gene TRBV7-8 combines with J gene TRBJ2-2; a possible D gene is TRBD1 (6 bases). This CDR3 comprises 16 residues. Trimming cost V 5 bases and J 1 base, with 14 bases left between them. Germline V lookup: CDR1 SGHVS, CDR2 FQNEAQ. The chain's CDR3 is CASSTSGDKNTGELFF. Here the CDR3 DNA reads TGTGCCAGCAGCACTAGTGGGGACAAGAACACCGGGGAGCTGTTTTTT.

This clonotype was seen only a few times. The V call is TRBV5-1, the J call TRBJ1-2; maybe TRBD1 (5 bases). The length of the CDR3 is 17 residues. Germline-derived CDR1 and CDR2 are SGHRS and YFSETQ. V was clipped by 4 bases and J by 0 bases, with 19 bases between them. The CDR3 sequence: CASSDPGWGGANYGYTF. The CDR3 coding sequence is TGCGCCAGCAGCGACCCCGGGTGGGGGGGAGCTAACTATGGCTACACCTTC.

This clonotype was detected ten times or more. The chain has TRBV9 and TRBJ1-2, with D hard to call. Germline V CDR1 and CDR2: SGDLS, YYNGEE. Deletions cut 1 base from V and 3 bases from J, with 13 bases between. The CDR3 covers 15 residues. The CDR3 loop is CASSVTNGGHYGYTF. Here the CDR3 DNA reads TGTGCCAGCAGCGTAACAAATGGAGGGCACTATGGCTACACCTTC.

This clonotype was detected ten times or more. V usage is TRBV30 and J usage is TRBJ1-2; a possible D gene is TRBD1 (5 bases). Looked up from germline, CDR1 is GTSNPN and CDR2 is SVGIG (reference sequence). Trimming took 0 bases from V and 8 from J, leaving 13 bases between them. The CDR3 runs to 13 residues. In DNA, the CDR3 is TGTGCCTGGAGTGTAAAAGGGGTTGGCGGCTACACCTTC. The encoded protein is CAWSVKGVGGYTF.

This clonotype was counted at least ten times. The chain is built from TRBV27 and TRBJ2-1; the D is unclear. V was shortened by 0 bases and J by 3 bases, with 3 bases between the two germline ends. This CDR3 is 13 amino acids long. Germline values: CDR1 MNHEY, CDR2 SMNVEV (reference sequence). The CDR3 DNA reads as TGTGCCAGCAGTTTATCTTTCTACAATGAGCAGTTCTTC. Its protein product is CASSLSFYNEQFF.

This clonotype was counted many times. The V gene is TRBV5-1, the J gene TRBJ1-2; 8 positions agree with TRBD1. The V and J ends lost 0 bases and 8 bases, in that order; junction bases with no gene match: 6. Germline V gene lookup returns CDR1 SGHRS and CDR2 YFSETQ. The CDR3 consists of 14 residues. The CDR3 region has the DNA TGCGCCAGCAGCTTGGATGCAGGGGGCGAAGGCTACACCTTC. This codes for CASSLDAGGEGYTF.

At least ten counts were recorded for this clonotype. The chain employs TRBV10-3 and TRBJ1-6; D may be TRBD1 (5 bases). CDR3 length: 15 amino acids. The V end lost 7 bases, the J end lost 7 bases, and 17 bases lay between the germline ends. CDR1 is ENHRY, CDR2 SYGVKD, per germline. CDR3 loop: CAINDEGRPNSPLHF. The CDR3 DNA follows: TGTGCCATCAATGACGAGGGGCGCCCCAATTCACCCCTCCACTTT.

The chain joins TRBV6-2 or TRBV6-3 to TRBJ2-7; no definite D call. Germline assignment: CDR1 MNHEY and CDR2 SVGEGT. The CDR3 loop spans 14 amino acids. Trimming removed 2 bases at V and 0 bases at J, with 8 bases between. CDR3 sequence reads: CASSYRQTSYEQYF. The CDR3 DNA reads as TGTGCCAGCAGTTACCGGCAGACCTCCTACGAGCAGTACTTC.